This TCR beta chain stems from a study of beta chain features in type 1 diabetes. Study results and caveats: When cDNA is sequenced, cells with high TCR expression could be over-represented. More deletions and fewer insertions at VDJ junctions were seen in type 1 diabetes patients.

All of the isolated RNA was reverse transcribed, so expressed TCRB transcripts were sequenced. Clones were sequenced by immunoSEQ multiplex PCR, and TCRdb holds only the in-frame ones, with some missing. The sample lists fewer than 65,000 clones, 59% occurring once. V lost 3 bases, J lost 7 bases, and 10 bases lay in between. This CDR3 contains 13 residues. Germline V lookup: CDR1 KGHSH, CDR2 LQKENI. Every sorted population was more than 95% pure. This clone was seen a single time. As yet, its antigen is unknown. The chain is built from TRBV18 and TRBJ2-1; no definite D call. The specimen was Tregs from blood. The TCR was taken from a woman between 18 and 30 years old in good health. DNA of the CDR3: TGTGCCAGCTCACCCCCGACTCGAAATGAGCAGTTCTTC. Translating gives CASSPPTRNEQFF. The whole variable domain, filled in from reference TRBV18 and TRBJ2-1, reads NAGVMQNPRHLVRRRGQEARLRCSPMKGHSHVYWYRQLPEEGLKFMVYLQKENIIDESGMPKERFSAEFPKEGPSILRIQQVVRGDSAAYFCASSPPTRNEQFFGPGTRLTVL.